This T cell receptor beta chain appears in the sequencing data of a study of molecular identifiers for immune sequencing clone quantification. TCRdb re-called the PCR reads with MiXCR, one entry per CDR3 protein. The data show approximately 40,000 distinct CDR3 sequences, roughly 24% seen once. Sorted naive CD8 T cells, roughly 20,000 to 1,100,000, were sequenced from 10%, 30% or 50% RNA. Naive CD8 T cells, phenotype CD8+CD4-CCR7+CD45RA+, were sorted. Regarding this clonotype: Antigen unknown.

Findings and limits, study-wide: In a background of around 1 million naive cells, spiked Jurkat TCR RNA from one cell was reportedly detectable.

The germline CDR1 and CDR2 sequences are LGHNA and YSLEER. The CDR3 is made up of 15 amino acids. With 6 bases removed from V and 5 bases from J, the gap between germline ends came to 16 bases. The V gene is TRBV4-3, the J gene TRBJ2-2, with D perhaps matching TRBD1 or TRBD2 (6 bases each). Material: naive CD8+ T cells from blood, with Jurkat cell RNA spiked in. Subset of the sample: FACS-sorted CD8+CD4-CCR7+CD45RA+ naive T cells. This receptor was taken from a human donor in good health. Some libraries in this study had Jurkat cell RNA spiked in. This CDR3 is CASRAETGGTGELFF. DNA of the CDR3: TGCGCCAGCAGAGCCGAGACAGGAGGGACCGGGGAGCTGTTTTTT.